Reported below is one TCR beta chain. This sample was included in a study of blood T cell repertoires in COVID-19. Original analysis: Quantification of nucleated cells was approximated via reference gene primer amplification. Clones were read by immunoSEQ multiplex PCR, and TCRdb kept only the in-frame ones, dropping some. That table supplies the V and J calls and clone size; D and trimming were determined from the DNA. The sample contains more than 85,000 clones, approximately 91% of which appear only once. CDR3 length: 12 amino acids. The chain links TRBV21-1 to TRBJ2-5; the D segment call TRBD1 is taken from the table without a DNA check. TRBV21-1 has pseudogene status. Material for sequencing was peripheral blood. This clonotype originated in a man in his sixties with acute or convalescent COVID-19. CDR3 region: CASSKVRKTQYF. CDR3 coding DNA: TGTGCCAGCAGCAAAGTCAGAAAGACCCAGTACTTC.